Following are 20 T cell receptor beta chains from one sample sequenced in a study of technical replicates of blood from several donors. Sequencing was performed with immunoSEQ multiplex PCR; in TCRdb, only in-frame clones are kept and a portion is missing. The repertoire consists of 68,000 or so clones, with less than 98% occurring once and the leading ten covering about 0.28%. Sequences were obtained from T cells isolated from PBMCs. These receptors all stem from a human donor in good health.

The CDR3 nucleotides read TGCGCCAGCAGCATAGGACAGGCCTCCTATGGCTACACCTTC. Translated: CASSIGQASYGYTF. The chain couples TRBV5-1 to TRBJ1-2, with 7 bases identical to TRBD1. Trimming at V came to 4 bases and at J to 4 bases, leaving 7 bases not matched to a gene. Germline V gene lookup returns CDR1 SGHRS and CDR2 YFSETQ. This CDR3 is built from 14 residues. The full variable domain, with the rest looked up from reference TRBV5-1 and TRBJ1-2, is KAGVTQTPRYLIKTRGQQVTLSCSPISGHRSVSWYQQTPGQGLQFLFEYFSETQRNKGNFPGRFSGRQFSNSRSEMNVSTLELGDSALYLCASSIGQASYGYTFGSGTRLTVV.

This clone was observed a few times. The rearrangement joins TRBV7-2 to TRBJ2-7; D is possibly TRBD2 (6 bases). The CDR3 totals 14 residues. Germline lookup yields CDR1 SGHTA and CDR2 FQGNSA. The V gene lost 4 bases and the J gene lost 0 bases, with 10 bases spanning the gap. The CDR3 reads CASSSDGSSYEQYF. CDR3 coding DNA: TGTGCCAGCAGCTCGGACGGGAGCTCCTACGAGCAGTACTTC.

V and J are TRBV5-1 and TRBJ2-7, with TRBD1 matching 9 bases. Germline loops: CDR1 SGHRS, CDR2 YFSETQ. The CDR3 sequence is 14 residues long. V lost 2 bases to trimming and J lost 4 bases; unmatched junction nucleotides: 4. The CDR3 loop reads CASSLRTGAYEQYF. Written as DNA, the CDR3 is TGCGCCAGCAGCTTACGGACAGGGGCTTACGAGCAGTACTTC.

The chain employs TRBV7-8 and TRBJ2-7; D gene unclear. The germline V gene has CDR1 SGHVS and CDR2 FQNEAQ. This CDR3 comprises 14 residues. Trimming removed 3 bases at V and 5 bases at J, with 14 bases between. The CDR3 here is CASSLRDSNHEQYF. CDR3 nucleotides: TGTGCCAGCAGCTTGCGCGACTCCAACCACGAGCAGTACTTC.

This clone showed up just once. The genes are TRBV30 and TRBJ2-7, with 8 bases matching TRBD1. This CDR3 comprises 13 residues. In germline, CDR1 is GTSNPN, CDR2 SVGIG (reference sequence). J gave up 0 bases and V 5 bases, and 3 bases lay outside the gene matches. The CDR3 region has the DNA TGTGCCTGGGAAACAGGGGGCTCCTACGAGCAGTACTTC. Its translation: CAWETGGSYEQYF.

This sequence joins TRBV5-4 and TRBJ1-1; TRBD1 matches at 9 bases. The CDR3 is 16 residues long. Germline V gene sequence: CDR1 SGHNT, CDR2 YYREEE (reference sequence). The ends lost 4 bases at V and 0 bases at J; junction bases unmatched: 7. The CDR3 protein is CASSVPTGGLNTEAFF. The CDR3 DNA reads TGTGCCAGCAGCGTACCGACAGGGGGGTTGAACACTGAAGCTTTCTTT.

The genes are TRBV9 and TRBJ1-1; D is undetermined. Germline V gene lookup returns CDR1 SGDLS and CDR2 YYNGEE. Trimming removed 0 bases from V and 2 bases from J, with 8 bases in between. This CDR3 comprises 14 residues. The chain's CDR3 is CASSVAGGNTEAFF. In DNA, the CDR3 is TGTGCCAGCAGCGTAGCTGGCGGAAACACTGAAGCTTTCTTT. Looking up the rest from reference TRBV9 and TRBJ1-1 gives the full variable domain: DSGVTQTPKHLITATGQRVTLRCSPRSGDLSVYWYQQSLDQGLQFLIQYYNGEERAKGNILERFSAQQFPDLHSELNLSSLELGDSALYFCASSVAGGNTEAFFGQGTRLTVV.

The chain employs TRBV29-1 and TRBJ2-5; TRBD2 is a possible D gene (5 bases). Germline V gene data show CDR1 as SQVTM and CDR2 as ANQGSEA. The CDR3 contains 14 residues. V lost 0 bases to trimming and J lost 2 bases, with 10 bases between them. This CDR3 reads CSVEEDYGQETQYF. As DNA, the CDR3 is TGCAGCGTTGAAGAAGACTACGGGCAAGAGACCCAGTACTTC.

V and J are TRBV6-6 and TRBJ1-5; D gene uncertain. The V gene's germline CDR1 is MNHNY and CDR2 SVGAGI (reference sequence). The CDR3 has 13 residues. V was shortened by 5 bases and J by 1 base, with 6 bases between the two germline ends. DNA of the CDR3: TGTGCCAGCAGTCCACGGAGCAATCAGCCCCAGCATTTT. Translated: CASSPRSNQPQHF.

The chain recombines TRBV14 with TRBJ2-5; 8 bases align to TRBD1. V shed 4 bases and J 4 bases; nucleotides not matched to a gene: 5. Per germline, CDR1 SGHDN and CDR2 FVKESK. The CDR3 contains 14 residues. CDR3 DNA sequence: TGTGCCAGCAGCCGGTTGGACAGGGCAGAGACCCAGTACTTC. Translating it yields CASSRLDRAETQYF.

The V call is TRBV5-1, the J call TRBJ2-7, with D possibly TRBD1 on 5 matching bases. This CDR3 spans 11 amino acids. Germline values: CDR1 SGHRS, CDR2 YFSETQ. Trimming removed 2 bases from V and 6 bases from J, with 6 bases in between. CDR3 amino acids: CASSLGAEQYF. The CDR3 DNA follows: TGCGCCAGCAGCTTAGGGGCCGAGCAGTACTTC.

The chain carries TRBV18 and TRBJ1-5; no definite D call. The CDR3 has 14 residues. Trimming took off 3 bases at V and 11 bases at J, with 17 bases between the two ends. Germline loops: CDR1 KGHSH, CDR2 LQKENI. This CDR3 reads CASSPSEAGQTQHF. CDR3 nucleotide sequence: TGTGCCAGCTCACCCTCTGAGGCGGGCCAGACCCAGCATTTT.

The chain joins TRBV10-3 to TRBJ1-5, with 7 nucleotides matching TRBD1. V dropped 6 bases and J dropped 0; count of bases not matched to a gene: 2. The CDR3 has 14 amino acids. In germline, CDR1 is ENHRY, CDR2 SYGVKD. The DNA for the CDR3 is TGTGCCATCAGCCGGGACAGTAGCAATCAGCCCCAGCATTTT. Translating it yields CAISRDSSNQPQHF.

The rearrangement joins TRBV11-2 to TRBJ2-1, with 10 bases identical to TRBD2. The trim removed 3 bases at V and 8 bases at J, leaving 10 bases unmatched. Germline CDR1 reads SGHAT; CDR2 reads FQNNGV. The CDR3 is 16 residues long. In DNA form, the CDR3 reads TGTGCCAGCAGCTTGAAGAGGGCTAGCGGGAGAGATGAGCAGTTCTTC. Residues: CASSLKRASGRDEQFF.

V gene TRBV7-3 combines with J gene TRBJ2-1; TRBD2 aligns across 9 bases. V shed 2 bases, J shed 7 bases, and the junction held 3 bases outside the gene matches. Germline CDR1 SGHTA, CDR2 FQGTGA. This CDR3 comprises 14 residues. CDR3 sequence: CASSLLAGDNEQFF. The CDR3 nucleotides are TGTGCCAGCAGCTTATTAGCGGGAGATAATGAGCAGTTCTTC.

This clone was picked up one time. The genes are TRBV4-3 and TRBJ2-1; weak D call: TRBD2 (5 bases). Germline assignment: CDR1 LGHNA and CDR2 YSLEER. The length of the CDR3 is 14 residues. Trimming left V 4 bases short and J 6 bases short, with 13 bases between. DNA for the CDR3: TGCGCCAGCAGCCTAGGACTGGGTTTCAATGAGCAGTTCTTC. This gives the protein CASSLGLGFNEQFF.

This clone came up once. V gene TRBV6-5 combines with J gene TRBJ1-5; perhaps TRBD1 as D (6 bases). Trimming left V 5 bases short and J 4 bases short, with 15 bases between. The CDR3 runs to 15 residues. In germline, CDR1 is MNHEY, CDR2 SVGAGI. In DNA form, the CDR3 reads TGTGCCAGCAGTCAGAATACAGGGTCTAATCAGCCCCAGCATTTT. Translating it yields CASSQNTGSNQPQHF.

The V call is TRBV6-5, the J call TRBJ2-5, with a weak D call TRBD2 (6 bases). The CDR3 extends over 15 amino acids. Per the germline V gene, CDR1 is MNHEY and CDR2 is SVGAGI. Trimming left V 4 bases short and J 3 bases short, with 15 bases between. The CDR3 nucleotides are TGTGCCAGCAGTTCGGGAGAAGGAATAAAAGAGACCCAGTACTTC. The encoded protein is CASSSGEGIKETQYF.

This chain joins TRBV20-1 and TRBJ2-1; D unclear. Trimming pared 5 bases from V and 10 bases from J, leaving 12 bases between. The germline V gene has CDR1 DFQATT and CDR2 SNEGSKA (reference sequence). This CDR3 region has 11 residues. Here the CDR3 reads CSALVNTEQFF. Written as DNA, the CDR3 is TGCAGTGCTCTAGTTAACACCGAGCAGTTCTTC.

The CDR3 DNA is TGTGCCAGCAGTTTATGGGGCGCGGGGCCTGAAGCTTTCTTT. Residues: CASSLWGAGPEAFF. The rearrangement uses TRBV28 and TRBJ1-1; D possibly corresponds to TRBD1 (5 bases). Germline V gene lookup returns CDR1 MDHEN and CDR2 SYDVKM. Trimming shortened V by 0 bases and J by 6 bases, and 11 bases separated the two germline ends. The CDR3 totals 14 residues.